Only a few counts were recorded for the clone carrying this T cell receptor (beta chain). The antigen is unknown. Germline V gives CDR1 SGHVS, CDR2 FNYEAQ. V gave up 4 bases and J gave up 0 bases, with 10 bases separating them. CDR3 length equals 14 residues. Some clones are missing from TCRdb's copy, which holds only in-frame ones; the method was immunoSEQ multiplex PCR. The sample lists several thousand clones, 60% seen once, with about 10% in the top ten. These data come from a study of PD-1 blockade in classical Hodgkin lymphoma. Study observations and caveats: CD8+ TCR diversity did not rise significantly by C4D1, unlike CD4+.

Time point given: cycle 4 day 1 (C4D1), after 5 to 7 weeks of nivolumab. The patients all showed relapse after autologous stem cell transplantation, while their brentuximab vedotin exposure varied. Thawed PBMCs supplied CD8+ T cells via magnetic negative selection. Patients reached a best response of complete response, partial response or progressive disease. The TCR comes from a human donor with classical Hodgkin lymphoma. This material consisted of CD8+ T cells from blood, taken before the fourth cycle of nivolumab. The chain has TRBV7-6 and TRBJ2-7, with a tentative D call TRBD2 (6 bases). Here the CDR3 reads CASSSTSYSYEQYF. The CDR3 DNA follows: TGTGCCAGCAGCTCGACTAGTTACTCCTACGAGCAGTACTTC.